The next 27 T cell receptor beta chains were all read from a single sample in a study of T-cell memory formation after mild COVID-19 (dated by TCRdb to the early 2020s). Libraries were constructed by 5' RACE. This sample was sequenced with an Illumina NovaSeq 6000. The public reads were quality trimmed at Q25 with fastp and then assembled into clones with MiXCR by TCRdb, keeping productive beta chains. Each entry is one CDR3 protein sequence, shown with its most common DNA and genes. Present in this sample are under 650,000 distinct CDR3 sequences, 18% of which were seen just once. The ten largest make up around 11% of the sample. The material sequenced was PBMCs or a T cell subset sorted from them (not recorded which). These receptors all stem from an adult woman who had mild COVID-19 (a few samples of this study predate the infection). The sample titles of this study are shuffled in the database, so cell type and time point are left out; the donor was told from shared clones.

The V call is TRBV5-6, the J call TRBJ2-2; perhaps TRBD1 as D (6 bases). V was cut by 5 bases and J by 0 bases, with 17 bases left in between. Germline values: CDR1 SGHDT, CDR2 YYEEEE. This CDR3 is built from 17 residues. The chain's CDR3 is CASSSRTVNANTGELFF. The CDR3 DNA follows: TGTGCCAGCAGTAGCAGGACAGTGAACGCGAACACCGGGGAGCTGTTTTTT.

The J gene is TRBJ2-2, the V gene TRBV7-3; D unresolved. Trimming stripped 5 bases from V and 4 bases from J, with 11 bases between. From germline, CDR1 is SGHTA and CDR2 FQGTGA. The CDR3 consists of 14 residues. Here the CDR3 reads CASSPPSITGELFF. CDR3 bases: TGTGCCAGCAGCCCCCCGAGCATCACCGGGGAGCTGTTTTTT.

CDR3 sequence (DNA): TGCAGCGTTGAAGCGCTAGCGGGGGCCACCGGGGAGCTGTTTTTT. Its translation: CSVEALAGATGELFF. V is TRBV29-1 and J is TRBJ2-2, with 10 nucleotides matching TRBD2. V trimming: 1 base; J trimming: 4 bases; junction bases outside the gene matches: 3. Germline CDR1 reads SQVTM; CDR2 reads ANQGSEA. The CDR3 consists of 15 residues.

This clonotype was observed a few times. This sequence joins TRBV15 and TRBJ2-7; D gene ambiguous. In germline, CDR1 is LNHNV, CDR2 YYDKDF (reference sequence). The CDR3 extends over 15 amino acids. Trimming cost V 3 bases and J 0 bases, with 12 bases left between them. This chain's CDR3 is CATSSGLLTSYEQYF. The CDR3 DNA sequence: TGTGCCACCAGCAGCGGGTTGTTAACCTCCTACGAGCAGTACTTC.

This clonotype was counted a few times. The chain uses TRBV21-1 and TRBJ2-1. TRBV21-1 is annotated as a pseudogene. CDR3 size: 15 residues. The CDR3 loop reads CASSITSSSYNEQFF. For the CDR3, the DNA is TGTGCCAGCAGCATTACCTCGAGCTCCTACAATGAGCAGTTCTTC.

This clonotype was counted between two and nine times. The chain combines TRBV11-2 with TRBJ2-1; TRBD2 matches 9 bases. The CDR3 length is 15 residues. The V and J ends lost 1 base and 6 bases, in that order; junction bases with no gene match: 4. Germline V gene lookup returns CDR1 SGHAT and CDR2 FQNNGV. The CDR3 is CASSLGGTSFNEQFF. CDR3 nucleotide sequence: TGTGCCAGCAGCTTAGGCGGGACTAGCTTCAATGAGCAGTTCTTC.

The gene calls are TRBV11-3 and TRBJ1-1; 7 positions agree with TRBD1. The germline gives CDR1 SGHNT, CDR2 YENEEA. This CDR3 spans 14 amino acids. V lost 0 bases and J lost 7; bases outside the gene matches: 5. The CDR3 nucleotides are TGTGCCAGCAGCTTAGATTTCAGGGGGGTTGAAGCTTTCTTT. It translates to CASSLDFRGVEAFF.

V usage is TRBV7-2 and J usage is TRBJ2-7, with 11 bases identical to TRBD2. Germline loops: CDR1 SGHTA, CDR2 FQGNSA. The CDR3 has 17 residues. The J segment lost 0 bases and the V segment lost 5 bases, leaving 9 bases of the junction unmatched. As DNA, the CDR3 is TGTGCCAGCAGCCGTAGGGGACTAGCGGCAATCTCCTACGAGCAGTACTTC. Translation gives CASSRRGLAAISYEQYF.

This clonotype was observed many times. J is TRBJ2-1 and V is TRBV4-3; 12 bases match TRBD2. The CDR3 extends over 16 amino acids. V gave up 2 bases and J gave up 3 bases; unmatched junction bases: 2. Per germline, CDR1 LGHNA and CDR2 YSLEER. CDR3 sequence reads: CASSQQTSGSYNEQFF. DNA of the CDR3: TGCGCCAGCAGCCAACAGACTAGCGGGAGCTACAATGAGCAGTTCTTC.

The CDR3 protein is CASTPGWVGYEQYF. The DNA for the CDR3 is TGTGCCAGCACCCCCGGTTGGGTTGGCTACGAGCAGTACTTC. The rearrangement uses TRBV5-6 and TRBJ2-7; D unclear. Germline V lookup: CDR1 SGHDT, CDR2 YYEEEE. This CDR3 has 14 amino acids. V lost 6 bases and J 3 bases, leaving 16 bases between the germline ends.

This clonotype was found a few times. The chain combines TRBV12-5 with TRBJ2-2, with unresolved D. Per the germline V gene, CDR1 is LGHNT and CDR2 is FRNRAP. The CDR3 has 11 residues. Trimming took 4 bases from V and 8 from J, leaving 5 bases between them. The chain's CDR3 is CASGSAGELFF. The CDR3 coding sequence is TGTGCTAGTGGTTCTGCGGGGGAGCTGTTTTTT.

This chain links TRBV12-5 with TRBJ2-2, with D perhaps TRBD2 (5 bases). V lost 6 bases, J lost 2 bases, and 16 bases lay in between. The CDR3 has 16 residues. Germline V CDR1 and CDR2: LGHNT, FRNRAP. CDR3 nucleotides: TGTGCTAGTGGATACCTCCCTACGGGAAACACCGGGGAGCTGTTTTTT. Its translation is CASGYLPTGNTGELFF.

This sequence joins TRBV6-5 and TRBJ2-2; 11 bases match TRBD2. From germline, CDR1 is MNHEY and CDR2 SVGAGI. The CDR3 consists of 18 residues. Trimming at V came to 0 bases and at J to 5 bases, leaving 8 bases not matched to a gene. CDR3 region: CASSYSESSGGITGELFF. CDR3 DNA sequence: TGTGCCAGCAGTTACTCGGAGTCTAGCGGGGGGATAACCGGGGAGCTGTTTTTT.

The chain links TRBV5-1 to TRBJ2-3; D is perhaps TRBD1 or TRBD2 (5 bases each). V was shortened by 2 bases and J by 2 bases, with 12 bases between the two germline ends. Germline CDR1 SGHRS, CDR2 YFSETQ. The CDR3 is made up of 15 amino acids. The CDR3 here is CASSLSGPNTDTQYF. The DNA of the CDR3 is TGCGCCAGCAGCTTATCGGGACCAAACACAGATACGCAGTATTTT.

The gene calls are TRBV5-1 and TRBJ2-2, with 14 bases that match TRBD2. With 4 bases clipped from V and 1 base from J, the junction kept 3 bases outside the gene matches. Germline V CDR1 and CDR2: SGHRS, YFSETQ. The CDR3 has 17 amino acids. CDR3 nucleotides: TGCGCCAGCAGCGCCGGACTAGCGGGAGGGAACACCGGGGAGCTGTTTTTT. The encoded protein is CASSAGLAGGNTGELFF.

CDR3 residues: CASSQDMMAYEQYF. CDR3 nucleotides: TGTGCCAGCAGCCAAGATATGATGGCCTACGAGCAGTACTTC. V and J are TRBV4-2 and TRBJ2-7; no clear D. V lost 0 bases and J 2 bases, leaving 8 bases between the germline ends. Germline lookup yields CDR1 LGHNA and CDR2 YNFKEQ. CDR3 size: 14 residues.

CDR3 sequence (DNA): TGTGCCAGCAGTTTCTACGATCCACCCGGACAGGCCGAGCAGTTCTTC. It encodes CASSFYDPPGQAEQFF. V usage is TRBV27 and J usage is TRBJ2-1; 7 nucleotides line up with TRBD1. Germline V gives CDR1 MNHEY, CDR2 SMNVEV (reference sequence). CDR3 length: 16 residues. The J segment lost 10 bases and the V segment lost 3 bases, leaving 15 bases of the junction unmatched.

This clonotype has a handful of counts. The CDR3 here is CASSTTSVGELFF. CDR3 sequence (DNA): TGTGCCAGCAGCACCACTAGTGTCGGGGAGCTGTTTTTT. The chain carries TRBV5-5 and TRBJ2-2; a weak D match, TRBD2 (5 bases). V lost 4 bases and J lost 7, with 11 bases in between. CDR3 length: 13 residues. Germline V gene data show CDR1 as SGHKS and CDR2 as YYEKEE (reference sequence).

The genes are TRBV7-9 and TRBJ1-2; 7 bases map to TRBD1. The CDR3 runs 12 residues. Trimming took 8 bases from V and 8 from J; bases not matched to a gene: 8. Per germline, CDR1 SEHNR and CDR2 FQNEAQ (reference sequence). The CDR3 spells CASQGVSGGYTF. In DNA, the CDR3 is TGTGCCAGCCAGGGGGTGTCGGGGGGCTACACCTTC.

There are many counts of this clonotype. This chain connects TRBV20-1 to TRBJ1-4; no clear D gene. This CDR3 comprises 13 residues. Trimming shortened V by 0 bases and J by 8 bases, and 10 bases separated the two germline ends. Germline CDR1 and CDR2: DFQATT and SNEGSKA (reference sequence). The CDR3 loop is CSARDSTSEKLFF. The DNA for the CDR3 is TGCAGTGCTAGAGATTCCACGAGCGAAAAACTGTTTTTT.

This chain uses TRBV12-3 or TRBV12-4 with TRBJ1-1, with a tentative D call TRBD1 (5 bases). With 6 bases removed from V and 1 base from J, the gap between germline ends came to 18 bases. This CDR3 contains 16 residues. The CDR3 is CASRVGARGPNTEAFF. As DNA, the CDR3 is TGTGCCAGCAGAGTAGGGGCGAGGGGCCCGAACACTGAAGCTTTCTTT.

This clonotype was seen a few times. The chain joins TRBV12-3 or TRBV12-4 to TRBJ1-1; 7 bases line up with TRBD1. The CDR3 totals 15 residues. Trimming removed 5 bases from V and 2 bases from J; junction bases left unmatched: 8. The CDR3 region has the DNA TGTGCCAGCAGTCCCCGGACAGGCACCAACACTGAAGCTTTCTTT. Protein: CASSPRTGTNTEAFF.

This chain connects TRBV24-1 to TRBJ2-5; weak D call: TRBD2 (5 bases). V lost 3 bases and J lost 5, with 15 bases in between. The CDR3 contains 15 residues. CDR1 and CDR2 from the germline V gene are KGHDR and SFDVKD. CDR3: CATSDMGNGGETQYF. The CDR3 region has the DNA TGTGCCACCAGTGATATGGGAAATGGCGGGGAGACCCAGTACTTC.

This clonotype has just a few counts. V gene TRBV6-5 combines with J gene TRBJ2-5, with TRBD1 matching over 9 bases. Trimming cost V 4 bases and J 9 bases; bases outside gene matches: 9. Looked up from germline, CDR1 is MNHEY and CDR2 is SVGAGI. The CDR3 has 14 residues. CDR3: CASSSWDRDGSQYF. CDR3 DNA sequence: TGTGCCAGCAGTTCATGGGACAGGGATGGGTCCCAGTACTTC.

The rearrangement links TRBV6-6 to TRBJ2-7, with TRBD2 matching 7 bases. Looked up from germline, CDR1 is MNHNY and CDR2 is SVGAGI (reference sequence). V was pared by 8 bases and J by 0 bases, with 7 bases of the junction left unmatched. CDR3 size: 14 residues. CDR3 bases: TGTGCCAGCCGCCCCGGGGGGACCTCCTACGAGCAGTACTTC. Translating it yields CASRPGGTSYEQYF.

This clonotype showed up just a few times. The rearrangement uses TRBV12-3 or TRBV12-4 and TRBJ2-3, with no clear D. Trimming removed 2 bases from V and 5 bases from J, with 11 bases in between. This CDR3 has 14 residues. CDR3 in amino acids: CASSLRRLGDTQYF. As DNA, the CDR3 is TGTGCCAGCAGTTTAAGACGCCTTGGAGATACGCAGTATTTT.

This clonotype was counted ten times or more. The gene calls are TRBV24-1 and TRBJ2-2; D may correspond to TRBD1 or TRBD2 (5 bases each). V lost 4 bases and J 0 bases, leaving 11 bases between the germline ends. Germline V gene data show CDR1 as KGHDR and CDR2 as SFDVKD. The CDR3 loop spans 16 amino acids. CDR3 sequence: CATSDPGRTNTGELFF. The CDR3 DNA reads TGTGCCACCAGTGACCCGGGACGGACGAACACCGGGGAGCTGTTTTTT.